This TCR beta chain was sequenced for a study of cytomegalovirus exposure and HLA in healthy donors. General study results and limits: An Asian-associated ancestry cluster reportedly showed fewer N-insertions than the roughly 600-donor mean in a later analysis. TCR association rates varied by HLA locus in a later analysis, with DRB1 highest and HLA-C lowest.

The CDR3 is 17 residues long. Trimming removed 1 base from V and 1 base from J, with 14 bases in between. In germline, CDR1 is SNHLY, CDR2 FYNNEI. The primer mix had 60 Vbeta and 13 Jbeta primers. Measured with immunoSEQ multiplex PCR; TCRdb has only the in-frame clones, and not every one. The table includes 85,000 to 90,000 clones, 65% to 80% detected once. Points on this clone: The antigen is unknown.

This receptor was identified in a man younger than 45 in good health and CMV-seropositive. Material for sequencing was PBMCs. The J gene is TRBJ2-4, the V gene TRBV2, with D possibly TRBD2 on 6 matching bases. CDR3 DNA sequence: TGTGCCAGCAGTGAAGACGGGGGATACCTGGCCAAAAACATTCAGTACTTC. This codes for CASSEDGGYLAKNIQYF. Filled out from reference TRBV2 and TRBJ2-4, the complete variable domain reads EPEVTQTPSHQVTQMGQEVILRCVPISNHLYFYWYRQILGQKVEFLVSFYNNEISEKSEIFDDQFSVERPDGSNFTLKIRSTKLEDSAMYFCASSEDGGYLAKNIQYFGAGTRLSVL.